Presented here are 16 T cell receptor beta chains from one specimen sequenced in a study of blood T cells in healthy people across ages. The second PCR ran about 6 to 11 cycles with a sample-barcoded 5' primer and J-beta primers. TCRdb re-derived calls from the 5' RACE reads in MiXCR, one entry per CDR3 protein. The data contain 1.4 million to 1.5 million distinct CDR3 sequences, around 42% of them singletons. The material sequenced was blood. Receptors were obtained from a woman under 30 in good health.

V gene TRBV9 combines with J gene TRBJ2-1; tentative D call: TRBD1 (5 bases). The CDR3 length is 17 residues. Trimming stripped 0 bases from V and 3 bases from J, with 16 bases between. Germline V lookup: CDR1 SGDLS, CDR2 YYNGEE. CDR3 nucleotide sequence: TGTGCCAGCAGCGTAGGGTGGCAGGGTGTCGTCTACAATGAGCAGTTCTTC. It yields the protein CASSVGWQGVVYNEQFF. Drawing the rest from reference TRBV9 and TRBJ2-1, the complete variable domain is DSGVTQTPKHLITATGQRVTLRCSPRSGDLSVYWYQQSLDQGLQFLIQYYNGEERAKGNILERFSAQQFPDLHSELNLSSLELGDSALYFCASSVGWQGVVYNEQFFGPGTRLTVL.

The DNA for the CDR3 is TGTGCCAGCCTGTGGTATAATTCACCCCTCCACTTT. Encoded protein: CASLWYNSPLHF. The rearrangement links TRBV27 to TRBJ1-6; no clear D gene. The germline CDR1 and CDR2 sequences are MNHEY and SMNVEV (reference sequence). The V end was cut by 8 bases, the J end by 4 bases, with 6 bases between. The CDR3 consists of 12 residues.

The rearrangement joins TRBV20-1 to TRBJ2-7; D gene unclear. CDR3 length equals 15 residues. Germline V gene sequence: CDR1 DFQATT, CDR2 SNEGSKA (reference sequence). V lost 2 bases and J 0 bases, leaving 14 bases between the germline ends. DNA of the CDR3: TGCAGTGCTAGAAGAAGGCGAGTAAGCTCCTACGAGCAGTACTTC. It translates to CSARRRRVSSYEQYF.

A few counts support this clonotype. The gene calls are TRBV12-3 or TRBV12-4 and TRBJ1-2, with D possibly TRBD1 on 5 matching bases. Trimming pared 7 bases from V and 2 bases from J, leaving 23 bases between. The CDR3 runs to 17 residues. CDR3 in DNA: TGTGCCAGCAAAAGATGGCCCGCTATCAGGGAGAACTATGGCTACACCTTC. This codes for CASKRWPAIRENYGYTF.

The chain couples TRBV7-9 to TRBJ1-5; a weak D match, TRBD1 (5 bases). V was shortened by 3 bases and J by 7 bases, with 22 bases between the two germline ends. The CDR3 runs 17 residues. The germline gives CDR1 SEHNR, CDR2 FQNEAQ (reference sequence). The CDR3 DNA reads TGTGCCAGCAGCTTTAGTTCGGCGGCAGGGAGGGGACAGCCCCAGCATTTT. Protein sequence: CASSFSSAAGRGQPQHF.

This clonotype was detected ten times or more. The genes are TRBV20-1 and TRBJ2-7, with D possibly called TRBD1 or TRBD2 (5 bases each). Per the germline V gene, CDR1 is DFQATT and CDR2 is SNEGSKA (reference sequence). Trimming took 5 bases from V and 3 from J, leaving 8 bases between them. The CDR3 spans 11 residues. The CDR3 loop reads CSAGTGYEQYF. The CDR3 DNA is TGCAGTGCTGGGACCGGCTACGAGCAGTACTTC.

In its sample, this clonotype was seen many times. The chain uses TRBV27 and TRBJ2-1; TRBD1 matches 8 bases. The CDR3 contains 12 residues. Germline assignment: CDR1 MNHEY and CDR2 SMNVEV (reference sequence). The V gene end was trimmed by 6 bases and the J gene end by 14 bases; junction bases not matched to a gene: 9. CDR3 nucleotide sequence: TGTGCCAGCAGATCCGACAGGGGAAGGGAGTTCTTC. Translated: CASRSDRGREFF.

CDR3 sequence (DNA): TGTGCCAGCAGCAATGGTAGGGACGTTGGGGGCTACACCTTC. It translates to CASSNGRDVGGYTF. The chain combines TRBV21-1 with TRBJ1-2; the table's D call, TRBD1, was not checked against the DNA. TRBV21-1 is noted as a pseudogene. The CDR3 sequence is 14 residues long.

This clonotype occurred once. DNA for the CDR3: TGTGCCAGCAGTTTATTCGACAAGAACACCGGGGAGCTGTTTTTT. Its translation is CASSLFDKNTGELFF. J is TRBJ2-2 and V is TRBV27; D gene unclear. Trimming took off 1 base at V and 1 base at J, with 7 bases between the two ends. CDR3 length: 15 amino acids. Germline assignment: CDR1 MNHEY and CDR2 SMNVEV (reference sequence).

This clonotype came up a few times. V and J are TRBV6-2 or TRBV6-3 and TRBJ1-1; D remains ambiguous. The germline V gene encodes CDR1 MNHEY and CDR2 SVGEGT. The CDR3 is 14 residues long. Deletions cut 0 bases from V and 5 bases from J, with 10 bases between. CDR3 loop: CASSYSVGPTEAFF. The CDR3 nucleotides read TGTGCCAGCAGTTACTCAGTAGGGCCTACTGAAGCTTTCTTT.

The chain couples TRBV27 to TRBJ2-1, with D perhaps being TRBD1 or TRBD2 (6 bases each). Germline CDR1 reads MNHEY; CDR2 reads SMNVEV (reference sequence). CDR3 length equals 15 residues. Trimming removed 6 bases from V and 5 bases from J, with 17 bases in between. The CDR3 region is CASSQERRGDNEQFF. The CDR3 DNA reads as TGTGCCAGCAGCCAGGAGAGGAGGGGGGACAATGAGCAGTTCTTC.

The chain links TRBV7-2 to TRBJ2-1, with 7 bases matching TRBD2. Trimming took 5 bases from V and 7 from J; bases not matched to a gene: 11. This CDR3 has 15 residues. Germline V gene lookup returns CDR1 SGHTA and CDR2 FQGNSA. CDR3 bases: TGTGCCAGCAGCCACCCGGGGGAGGGTTGGAATGAGCAGTTCTTC. Translated, it gives CASSHPGEGWNEQFF. Combining the CDR3 with reference TRBV7-2 and TRBJ2-1 gives the whole variable domain GAGVSQSPSNKVTEKGKDVELRCDPISGHTALYWYRQSLGQGLEFLIYFQGNSAPDKSGLPSDRFSAERTGGSVSTLTIQRTQQEDSAVYLCASSHPGEGWNEQFFGPGTRLTVL.

V is TRBV6-1 and J is TRBJ2-7, with D hard to call. The V and J ends lost 2 bases and 2 bases respectively, with 10 bases between them. This CDR3 region has 14 residues. Looked up from germline, CDR1 is MNHNS and CDR2 is SASEGT. The CDR3 DNA follows: TGTGCCAGCAGTGAAAGGTGGAATCCCTACGAGCAGTACTTC. It translates to CASSERWNPYEQYF.

The chain combines TRBV11-1 with TRBJ2-6; D not certain. Trimming removed 0 bases from V and 0 bases from J, with 6 bases in between. Germline values: CDR1 SGHAT, CDR2 FQDESV (reference sequence). The length of the CDR3 is 16 residues. The DNA for the CDR3 is TGTGCCAGCAGCTTAGCGCTCAGCTCTGGGGCCAACGTCCTGACTTTC. Translating gives CASSLALSSGANVLTF.

This clonotype was observed a few times. The J gene is TRBJ2-1, the V gene TRBV3-1; 11 bases are shared with TRBD2. V lost 5 bases to trimming and J lost 7 bases; unmatched junction nucleotides: 10. In germline, CDR1 is LGHDT, CDR2 YNNKEL (reference sequence). The CDR3 has 16 residues. The CDR3 DNA reads TGTGCCAGCAGCAACCCTACTAGCGGGAGTTTGAATGAGCAGTTCTTC. Protein product: CASSNPTSGSLNEQFF.

There are a few counts of this clonotype. The chain has TRBV29-1 and TRBJ1-2; D is unresolved. Germline assignment: CDR1 SQVTM and CDR2 ANQGSEA. V was shortened by 4 bases and J by 2 bases, with 14 bases between the two germline ends. CDR3 length: 14 residues. For the CDR3, the DNA is TGCAGCGTTGTAAGATCCGGGGTGAACTATGGCTACACCTTC. Its translation is CSVVRSGVNYGYTF. Full variable domain (outside the CDR3, taken from reference TRBV29-1 and TRBJ1-2): SAVISQKPSRDICQRGTSLTIQCQVDSQVTMMFWYRQQPGQSLTLIATANQGSEATYESGFVIDKFPISRPNLTFSTLTVSNMSPEDSSIYLCSVVRSGVNYGYTFGSGTRLTVV.